Shown below are 5 T cell receptor beta chains from a single sample sequenced in a study of T cell repertoires in cytomegalovirus infection. These TCRs are of unknown antigen specificity. A single record per CDR3 protein comes from TCRdb applying MiXCR to the reads. The top ten hold 80% to 90% of the sample, which has 40,000 to 55,000 distinct CDR3 sequences, 20% to 25% seen once. Source: CD8+ T cells from cultured PBMCs, taken from culture after CMV antigen stimulation. The receptors shown here come from a human donor in good health (CMV status not recorded). Some clones in this sample may be carry-over from other donors' samples.

At least ten counts were recorded for this clonotype. This rearrangement joins TRBV12-3 or TRBV12-4 to TRBJ2-2, with TRBD2 identical over 10 bases. The CDR3 has 15 amino acids. V was pared by 7 bases and J by 4 bases, with 6 bases of the junction left unmatched. DNA of the CDR3: TGTGCCAGCATCCAGCGGGGGGGCAGCACCGGGGAGCTGTTTTTT. Protein: CASIQRGGSTGELFF.

This clonotype was seen repeatedly, ten times or more. The chain joins TRBV7-8 to TRBJ2-7; D is perhaps TRBD2 (6 bases). Trimming left V 4 bases short and J 2 bases short, with 12 bases between. CDR1 is SGHVS, CDR2 FQNEAQ, per germline. There are 14 residues in the CDR3. CDR3: CASSSQPGAYEQYF. The CDR3 DNA is TGTGCCAGCAGCTCCCAGCCGGGGGCCTACGAGCAGTACTTC.

This clonotype was counted a few times. The chain employs TRBV6-2 or TRBV6-3 and TRBJ2-1; TRBD1 might be the D (6 bases). The germline gives CDR1 MNHEY, CDR2 SVGEGT. Trimming pared 7 bases from V and 8 bases from J, leaving 9 bases between. The CDR3 covers 11 residues. The CDR3 here is CASTWGHEQFF. CDR3 nucleotide sequence: TGTGCCAGCACTTGGGGGCATGAGCAGTTCTTC.

This sequence joins TRBV7-6 and TRBJ2-7, with TRBD2 matching over 7 bases. J gave up 3 bases and V 5 bases, and 4 bases lay outside the gene matches. This CDR3 region has 13 residues. The germline V gene has CDR1 SGHVS and CDR2 FNYEAQ. The CDR3 DNA is TGTGCCAGCAGCCCGAGGGAGGGCTACGAGCAGTACTTC. Its translation is CASSPREGYEQYF.

The chain has TRBV27 and TRBJ1-1; the D is unclear. The CDR3 is 13 residues long. Between the trimmed V and J ends, which lost 6 bases and 1 base, there was a span of 9 bases. CDR1 is MNHEY and CDR2 is SMNVEV in the germline V gene (reference sequence). The CDR3 here is CASRPTQNTEAFF. The DNA of the CDR3 is TGTGCCAGCAGACCTACACAGAACACTGAAGCTTTCTTT.